The 20 T cell receptor beta chains below were found in one sample sequenced in a study of cytomegalovirus exposure and HLA in healthy donors (dated by TCRdb to 2015 to 2018). The library was prepared using the immunoSEQ multiplex PCR assay. For the multiplex PCR, a mixture combining 60 forward primers for TCR Vbeta segments and 13 reverse primers for TCR Jbeta segments was used. The source is immuneACCESS, and TCRdb retained only in-frame sequences with V and J called. Part of the clones is not carried over; for the studies checked, unresolved V genes explain less than half of this, and the remainder is unexplained. This sample holds some 150,000 clones; about 70% were observed only once. Roughly 2.5% of the sample belongs to the ten largest clones. Specimen: PBMCs. These receptors originate from a woman in her thirties or forties in good health and CMV-seronegative.

The chain combines TRBV10-1 with TRBJ2-1; 8 bases are shared with TRBD1. Germline V gene lookup returns CDR1 WNHNN and CDR2 SYGVQD (reference sequence). The CDR3 has 15 amino acids. The trim removed 3 bases at V and 10 bases at J, leaving 11 bases unmatched. Written as DNA, the CDR3 is TGCGCCAGCAGTGATACGAGACAGGGGCTTGGAGAGCAGTTCTTC. Encoded protein: CASSDTRQGLGEQFF.

The chain recombines TRBV10-2 with TRBJ2-1; 8 bases align to TRBD2. The V gene end was trimmed by 4 bases and the J gene end by 7 bases; junction bases not matched to a gene: 3. The CDR3 is 13 residues long. The germline V gene has CDR1 WSHSY and CDR2 SAAADI. The CDR3 DNA is TGCGCCAGCAGTGCCGGGGGGGTTAATGAGCAGTTCTTC. Encoded protein: CASSAGGVNEQFF.

This clone came up once. This chain uses TRBV2 with TRBJ1-5; a weak D match, TRBD1 (5 bases). The V end lost 2 bases, the J end lost 0 bases, and 8 bases lay between the germline ends. The CDR3 contains 15 residues. CDR1 is SNHLY and CDR2 is FYNNEI in the germline V gene. The CDR3 coding sequence is TGTGCCAGCAGTGAAAATAGGGGTAGCAATCAGCCCCAGCATTTT. Translation: CASSENRGSNQPQHF.

The chain couples TRBV7-8 to TRBJ1-2; the match to TRBD1 covers 10 bases. The CDR3 runs to 16 residues. Germline values: CDR1 SGHVS, CDR2 FQNEAQ. The ends lost 1 base at V and 7 bases at J; junction bases unmatched: 9. CDR3 protein: CASSLGQGAAGGGYTF. As DNA, the CDR3 is TGTGCCAGCAGCTTAGGACAGGGGGCGGCGGGGGGTGGCTACACCTTC.

The rearrangement uses TRBV14 and TRBJ2-7; 7 nucleotides align to TRBD1. The CDR3 spans 14 residues. Germline V CDR1 and CDR2: SGHDN, FVKESK. The V gene end was trimmed by 4 bases and the J gene end by 6 bases; junction bases not matched to a gene: 9. The CDR3 DNA reads TGTGCCAGCAGCCCGACAGGGCTAACTCCCGAGCAGTACTTC. It translates to CASSPTGLTPEQYF.

This clone was detected only once. The chain is built from TRBV29-1 and TRBJ2-5; no definite D call. Germline values: CDR1 SQVTM, CDR2 ANQGSEA. The V end lost 4 bases, the J end lost 2 bases, and 17 bases lay between the germline ends. The CDR3 runs to 15 residues. The CDR3 sequence: CSVGAVGIIQETQYF. In nucleotides, the CDR3 is TGCAGCGTTGGCGCGGTTGGCATTATACAAGAGACCCAGTACTTC.

This sequence joins TRBV5-1 and TRBJ1-1, with D perhaps TRBD1 (5 bases). With 3 bases removed from V and 4 bases from J, the gap between germline ends came to 13 bases. The CDR3 covers 14 residues. Germline V CDR1 and CDR2: SGHRS, YFSETQ. The CDR3 reads CASSYGGEGTEAFF. The CDR3 nucleotides read TGCGCCAGCAGCTATGGGGGGGAGGGCACTGAAGCTTTCTTT.

The chain is built from TRBV30 and TRBJ2-7; TRBD2 agrees at 8 bases. V lost 1 base to trimming and J lost 7 bases; unmatched junction nucleotides: 9. This CDR3 has 14 amino acids. Germline CDR1 GTSNPN, CDR2 SVGIG (reference sequence). CDR3 protein: CAWSDSGGAREQYF. The CDR3 DNA follows: TGTGCCTGGAGTGACTCGGGGGGGGCCAGGGAGCAGTACTTC.

This sequence joins TRBV30 and TRBJ1-3; TRBD1 matches 7 bases. The CDR3 runs 13 residues. From germline, CDR1 is GTSNPN and CDR2 SVGIG (reference sequence). Trimming removed 7 bases from V and 1 base from J; junction bases left unmatched: 4. CDR3 residues: CALQGTSGNTIYF. CDR3 DNA: TGTGCCTTACAGGGGACTTCTGGAAACACCATATATTTT.

This clone was found once. The rearrangement joins TRBV11-2 to TRBJ1-1; D uncertain. Trimming left V 1 base short and J 2 bases short, with 14 bases between. The CDR3 has 16 residues. Per germline, CDR1 SGHAT and CDR2 FQNNGV. The CDR3 sequence is CASSLVPQALNTEAFF. CDR3 nucleotides: TGTGCCAGCAGCTTAGTACCGCAGGCCTTAAACACTGAAGCTTTCTTT.

V gene TRBV28 combines with J gene TRBJ2-2, with D possibly matching TRBD2 (6 bases). The V and J ends lost 5 bases and 0 bases respectively, with 10 bases between them. CDR1 is MDHEN and CDR2 is SYDVKM in the germline V gene. This CDR3 contains 15 residues. CDR3 bases: TGTGCCAGCAGTCCCCGACTAGCGAACACCGGGGAGCTGTTTTTT. Encoded protein: CASSPRLANTGELFF.

The V gene is TRBV28, the J gene TRBJ2-1; TRBD2 aligns across 9 bases. The CDR3 has 16 residues. Looked up from germline, CDR1 is MDHEN and CDR2 is SYDVKM. The trim removed 4 bases at V and 4 bases at J, leaving 8 bases unmatched. Here the CDR3 reads CASSSPGRGGYNEQFF. The CDR3 DNA reads TGTGCCAGCAGTTCCCCAGGGCGGGGGGGATACAATGAGCAGTTCTTC.

The chain carries TRBV9 and TRBJ2-4; the D is unclear. V lost 2 bases, J lost 1 base, and 7 bases lay in between. Germline V gives CDR1 SGDLS, CDR2 YYNGEE. The length of the CDR3 is 14 residues. CDR3 bases: TGTGCCAGCAGCGTTGGAGAGGCCAAAAACATTCAGTACTTC. This sequence encodes CASSVGEAKNIQYF.

This clone was recorded a few times. The rearrangement joins TRBV5-1 to TRBJ2-1; 10 nucleotides line up with TRBD1. CDR3 length equals 15 residues. CDR1 and CDR2 (germline): SGHRS, YFSETQ. V gave up 6 bases and J gave up 6 bases; unmatched junction bases: 9. The CDR3 DNA sequence: TGCGCCAGCACCCCGGACAGGGGGGCCCTCAATGAGCAGTTCTTC. Amino acids: CASTPDRGALNEQFF.

The chain employs TRBV5-4 and TRBJ2-7, with TRBD2 as a possible D gene (5 bases). This CDR3 is 18 amino acids long. Germline CDR1 is SGHNT and CDR2 is YYREEE (reference sequence). V shed 4 bases and J shed 0 bases, with 23 bases lying between them. CDR3 in DNA: TGTGCCAGCAGCCCCCTGAGCGGCCAGAGGAGCTACTCCTACGAGCAGTACTTC. Amino acids: CASSPLSGQRSYSYEQYF.

This sequence joins TRBV4-1 and TRBJ1-4; a weak D match, TRBD1 (5 bases). The CDR3 has 15 amino acids. V was clipped by 0 bases and J by 8 bases, with 13 bases between them. Germline CDR1 and CDR2: MGHRA and YSYEKL. The CDR3 bases are TGCGCCAGCAGCCAAGAGAGGACACATTACGAAAAACTGTTTTTT. It codes for CASSQERTHYEKLFF.

J is TRBJ1-1 and V is TRBV11-3; TRBD1 aligns across 9 bases. The germline CDR1 and CDR2 sequences are SGHNT and YENEEA. Losses at the gene ends were 4 bases for V and 6 bases for J; bases not matched to a gene: 6. The CDR3 extends over 14 amino acids. The CDR3 bases are TGTGCCAGCAGCTCGGGACAGGGCTTCTCTGAAGCTTTCTTT. Amino acids: CASSSGQGFSEAFF.

The V and J genes are TRBV7-2 and TRBJ2-7; 8 nucleotides match TRBD1. The CDR3 has 14 residues. Germline V gives CDR1 SGHTA, CDR2 FQGNSA. The junction had 5 bases not matched to a gene; V was cut back by 5 bases and J by 2 bases. CDR3 protein: CASSPHRGTYEQYF. CDR3 coding DNA: TGTGCCAGCAGCCCCCACAGGGGGACCTACGAGCAGTACTTC.

This clone was counted a single time. The genes are TRBV5-1 and TRBJ2-5; 7 bases are shared with TRBD1. V lost 0 bases to trimming and J lost 3 bases; unmatched junction nucleotides: 2. CDR1 is SGHRS and CDR2 is YFSETQ in the germline V gene. The CDR3 length is 14 residues. In DNA, the CDR3 is TGCGCCAGCAGCTTGGGTGGGACAGAAGAGACCCAGTACTTC. Protein product: CASSLGGTEETQYF. Based on the CDR3 plus reference TRBV5-1 and TRBJ2-5, the full variable domain is KAGVTQTPRYLIKTRGQQVTLSCSPISGHRSVSWYQQTPGQGLQFLFEYFSETQRNKGNFPGRFSGRQFSNSRSEMNVSTLELGDSALYLCASSLGGTEETQYFGPGTRLLVL.

The chain joins TRBV19 to TRBJ2-2; 7 bases fit TRBD1. Germline lookup yields CDR1 LNHDA and CDR2 SQIVND (reference sequence). The V segment lost 6 bases and the J segment 5 bases; nucleotides outside the gene matches: 9. The CDR3 extends over 15 amino acids. The CDR3 is CASSRQGTITGELFF. Written as DNA, the CDR3 is TGTGCCAGTAGCCGACAGGGAACGATAACCGGGGAGCTGTTTTTT.